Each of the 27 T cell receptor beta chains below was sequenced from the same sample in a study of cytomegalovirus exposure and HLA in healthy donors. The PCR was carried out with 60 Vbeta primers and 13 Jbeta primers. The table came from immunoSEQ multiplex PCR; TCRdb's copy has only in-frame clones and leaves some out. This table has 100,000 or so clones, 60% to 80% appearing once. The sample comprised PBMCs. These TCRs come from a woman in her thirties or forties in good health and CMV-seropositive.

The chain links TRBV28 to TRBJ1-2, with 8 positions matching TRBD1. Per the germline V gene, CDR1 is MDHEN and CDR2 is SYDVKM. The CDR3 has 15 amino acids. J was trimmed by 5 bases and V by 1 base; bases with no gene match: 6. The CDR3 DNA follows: TGTGCCAGCAGTTTATTGGCAGGGGGCATATATGGCTACACCTTC. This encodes CASSLLAGGIYGYTF.

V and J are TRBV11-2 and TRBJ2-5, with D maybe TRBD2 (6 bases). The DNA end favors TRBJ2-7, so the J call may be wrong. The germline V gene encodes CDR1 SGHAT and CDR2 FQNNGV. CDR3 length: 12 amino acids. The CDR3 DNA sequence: TGTGCCAGCAGCTCGGTGGGACTCGAGCAGTACTTC. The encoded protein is CASSSVGLEQYF.

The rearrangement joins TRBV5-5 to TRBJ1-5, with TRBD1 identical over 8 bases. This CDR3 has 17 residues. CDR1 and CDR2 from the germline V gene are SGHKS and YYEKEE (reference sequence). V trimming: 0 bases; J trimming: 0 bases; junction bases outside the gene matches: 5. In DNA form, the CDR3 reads TGTGCCAGCAGCTTGGGACCCAGGGGGCCTAGCAATCAGCCCCAGCATTTT. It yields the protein CASSLGPRGPSNQPQHF. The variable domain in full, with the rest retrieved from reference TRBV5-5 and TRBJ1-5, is DAGVTQSPTHLIKTRGQQVTLRCSPISGHKSVSWYQQVLGQGPQFIFQYYEKEERGRGNFPDRFSARQFPNYSSELNVNALLLGDSALYLCASSLGPRGPSNQPQHFGDGTRLSIL.

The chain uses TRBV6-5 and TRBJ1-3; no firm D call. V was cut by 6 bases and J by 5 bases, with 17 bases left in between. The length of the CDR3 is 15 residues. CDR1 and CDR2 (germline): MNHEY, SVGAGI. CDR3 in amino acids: CASRPRRLSRNTIYF. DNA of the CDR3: TGTGCCAGCAGACCTCGTAGACTGTCTAGAAACACCATATATTTT.

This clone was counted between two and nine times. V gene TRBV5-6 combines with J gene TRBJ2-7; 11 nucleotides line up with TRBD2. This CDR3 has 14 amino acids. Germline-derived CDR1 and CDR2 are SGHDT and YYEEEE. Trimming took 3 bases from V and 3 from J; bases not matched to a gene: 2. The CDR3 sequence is CASSWGLADYEQYF. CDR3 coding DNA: TGTGCCAGCAGCTGGGGACTAGCGGACTACGAGCAGTACTTC.

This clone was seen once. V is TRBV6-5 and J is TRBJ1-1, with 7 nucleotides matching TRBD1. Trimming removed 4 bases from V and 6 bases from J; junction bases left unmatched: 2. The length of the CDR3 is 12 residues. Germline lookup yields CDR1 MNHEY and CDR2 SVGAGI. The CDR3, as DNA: TGTGCCAGCAGTTCGACAGGGTCTGAAGCTTTCTTT. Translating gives CASSSTGSEAFF.

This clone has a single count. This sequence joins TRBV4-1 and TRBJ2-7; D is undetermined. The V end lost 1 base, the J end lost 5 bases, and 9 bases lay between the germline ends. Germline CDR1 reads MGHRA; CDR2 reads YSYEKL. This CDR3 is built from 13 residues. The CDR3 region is CASSQGRFDEQYF. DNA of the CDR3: TGCGCCAGCAGCCAAGGCCGGTTCGACGAGCAGTACTTC.

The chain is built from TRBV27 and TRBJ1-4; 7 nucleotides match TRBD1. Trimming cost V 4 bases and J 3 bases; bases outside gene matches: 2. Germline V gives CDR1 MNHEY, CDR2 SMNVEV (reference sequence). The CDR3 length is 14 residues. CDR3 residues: CASSSDRSNEKLFF. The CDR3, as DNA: TGTGCCAGCAGTTCGGACAGGTCTAATGAAAAACTGTTTTTT.

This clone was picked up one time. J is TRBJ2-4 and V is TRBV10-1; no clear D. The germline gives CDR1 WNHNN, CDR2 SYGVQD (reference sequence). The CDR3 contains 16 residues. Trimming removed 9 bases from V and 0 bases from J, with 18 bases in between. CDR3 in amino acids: CASRLQLPGAKNIQYF. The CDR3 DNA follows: TGCGCCAGTAGGCTACAGCTACCCGGAGCCAAAAACATTCAGTACTTC.

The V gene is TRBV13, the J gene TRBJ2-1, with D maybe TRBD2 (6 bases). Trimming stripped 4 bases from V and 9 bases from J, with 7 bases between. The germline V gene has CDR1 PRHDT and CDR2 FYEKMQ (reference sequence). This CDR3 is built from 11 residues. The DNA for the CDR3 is TGTGCCAGCAGCTCGGGGGTTGAGCAGTTCTTC. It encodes CASSSGVEQFF.

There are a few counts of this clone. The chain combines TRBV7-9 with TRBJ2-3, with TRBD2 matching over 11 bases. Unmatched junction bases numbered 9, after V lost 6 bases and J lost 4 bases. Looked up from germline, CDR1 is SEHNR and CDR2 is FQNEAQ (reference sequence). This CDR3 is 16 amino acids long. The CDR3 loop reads CASRASGGKKPDTQYF. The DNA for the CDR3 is TGTGCCAGCAGGGCTAGCGGGGGGAAAAAGCCAGATACGCAGTATTTT.

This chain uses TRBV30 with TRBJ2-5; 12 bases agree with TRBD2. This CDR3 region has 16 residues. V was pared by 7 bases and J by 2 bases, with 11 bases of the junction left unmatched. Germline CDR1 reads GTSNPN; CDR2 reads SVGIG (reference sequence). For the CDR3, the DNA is TGTGCCTCGAACAAGAGGCTAGCGGGGGGGCAAGAGACCCAGTACTTC. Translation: CASNKRLAGGQETQYF.

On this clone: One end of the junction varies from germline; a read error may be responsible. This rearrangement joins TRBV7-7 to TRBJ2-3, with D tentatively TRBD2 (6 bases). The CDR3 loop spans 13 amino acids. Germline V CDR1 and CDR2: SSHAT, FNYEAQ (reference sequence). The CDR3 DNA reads TGTGCTAGCAGCTTAGCGGCCACAGATACGCAGTATTTT. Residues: CASSLAATDTQYF.

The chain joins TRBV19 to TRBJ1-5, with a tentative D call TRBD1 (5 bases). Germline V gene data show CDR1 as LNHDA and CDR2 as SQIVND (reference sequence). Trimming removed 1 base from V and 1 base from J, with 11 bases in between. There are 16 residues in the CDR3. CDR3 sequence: CASSIVGQGSNQPQHF. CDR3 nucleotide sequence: TGTGCCAGTAGTATAGTGGGGCAGGGAAGCAATCAGCCCCAGCATTTT.

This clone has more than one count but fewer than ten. In nucleotides, the CDR3 is TGTGCCAGCAGCCCCCTCCCCGGCGGGGACTCACCCCTCCACTTT. Encoded protein: CASSPLPGGDSPLHF. The rearrangement joins TRBV11-2 to TRBJ1-6; a weak D match, TRBD1 (5 bases). With 5 bases removed from V and 10 bases from J, the gap between germline ends came to 18 bases. The CDR3 has 15 residues. The germline V gene has CDR1 SGHAT and CDR2 FQNNGV.

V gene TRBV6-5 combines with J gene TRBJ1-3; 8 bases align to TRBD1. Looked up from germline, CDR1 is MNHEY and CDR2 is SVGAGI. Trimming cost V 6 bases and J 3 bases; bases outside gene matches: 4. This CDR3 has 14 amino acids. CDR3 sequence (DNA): TGTGCCAGCAGAAGGACAGGGTTTGGAAACACCATATATTTT. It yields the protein CASRRTGFGNTIYF.

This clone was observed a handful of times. The CDR3 DNA reads TGTGCCAGCAGCTTAGTATTTACAGGGGTCTATGGCTACACCTTC. It codes for CASSLVFTGVYGYTF. The chain uses TRBV7-6 and TRBJ1-2; 7 nucleotides line up with TRBD1. Germline V gene sequence: CDR1 SGHVS, CDR2 FNYEAQ. With V trimmed by 1 base and J by 4 bases, 6 bases remained unmatched. The CDR3 is 15 residues long.

This CDR3 reads CASTFGNTDTQYF. DNA of the CDR3: TGTGCCAGCACTTTCGGGAACACAGATACGCAGTATTTT. This chain joins TRBV7-6 and TRBJ2-3; a weak D match, TRBD2 (5 bases). Looked up from germline, CDR1 is SGHVS and CDR2 is FNYEAQ. There are 13 residues in the CDR3. V was shortened by 7 bases and J by 2 bases, with 10 bases between the two germline ends.

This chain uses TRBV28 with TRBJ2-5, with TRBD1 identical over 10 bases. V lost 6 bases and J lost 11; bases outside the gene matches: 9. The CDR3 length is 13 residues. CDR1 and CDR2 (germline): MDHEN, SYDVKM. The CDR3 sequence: CASRETGGWEQYF. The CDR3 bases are TGTGCCAGCAGGGAGACAGGGGGCTGGGAGCAGTACTTC.

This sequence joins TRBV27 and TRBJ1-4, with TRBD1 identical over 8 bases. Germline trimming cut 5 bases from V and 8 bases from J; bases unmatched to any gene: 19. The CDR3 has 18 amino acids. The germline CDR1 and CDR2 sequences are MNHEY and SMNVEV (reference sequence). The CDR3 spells CASSIQGAAFMPGEKLFF. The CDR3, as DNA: TGTGCCAGCAGTATCCAGGGGGCGGCGTTTATGCCTGGGGAAAAACTGTTTTTT.

The CDR3 DNA reads TGTGCCAGCAGAAACAGGCCACCCGGGACAGCTGAAGCTTTCTTT. Protein: CASRNRPPGTAEAFF. The chain uses TRBV27 and TRBJ1-1, with TRBD1 identical over 7 bases. V lost 6 bases, J lost 6 bases, and 13 bases stayed unmatched. CDR1 and CDR2 from the germline V gene are MNHEY and SMNVEV (reference sequence). CDR3 length equals 15 residues.

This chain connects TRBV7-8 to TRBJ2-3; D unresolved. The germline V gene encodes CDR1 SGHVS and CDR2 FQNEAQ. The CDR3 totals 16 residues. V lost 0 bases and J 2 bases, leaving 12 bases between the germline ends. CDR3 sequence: CASSLASVSITDTQYF. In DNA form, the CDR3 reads TGTGCCAGCAGCTTAGCTTCAGTCTCCATCACAGATACGCAGTATTTT.

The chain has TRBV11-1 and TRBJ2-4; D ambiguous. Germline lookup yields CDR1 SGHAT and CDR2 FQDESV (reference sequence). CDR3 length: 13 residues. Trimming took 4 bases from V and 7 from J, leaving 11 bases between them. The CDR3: CASSSYRENIQYF. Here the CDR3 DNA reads TGTGCCAGCAGCTCCTACCGAGAGAACATTCAGTACTTC.

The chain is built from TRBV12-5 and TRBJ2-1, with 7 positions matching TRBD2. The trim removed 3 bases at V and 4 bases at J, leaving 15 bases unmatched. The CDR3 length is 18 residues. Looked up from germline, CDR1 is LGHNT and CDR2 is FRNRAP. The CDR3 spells CASGFVHSAASGYNEQFF. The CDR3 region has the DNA TGTGCTAGTGGTTTCGTACACTCAGCAGCTAGCGGATACAATGAGCAGTTCTTC.

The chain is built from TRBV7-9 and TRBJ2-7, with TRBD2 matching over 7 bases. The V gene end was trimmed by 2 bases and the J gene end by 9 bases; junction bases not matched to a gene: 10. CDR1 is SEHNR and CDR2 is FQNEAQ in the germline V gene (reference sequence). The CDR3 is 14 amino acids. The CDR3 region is CASSLTGREEWQYF. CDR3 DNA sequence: TGTGCCAGCAGCTTAACGGGGAGGGAAGAATGGCAGTACTTC.

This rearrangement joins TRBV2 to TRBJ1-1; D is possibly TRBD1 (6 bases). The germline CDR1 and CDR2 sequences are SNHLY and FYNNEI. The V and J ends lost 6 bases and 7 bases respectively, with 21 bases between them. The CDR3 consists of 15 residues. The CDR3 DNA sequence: TGTGCCAGCAGGGGCCGAGACAGGCTAACGGGTGAAGCTTTCTTT. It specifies CASRGRDRLTGEAFF.

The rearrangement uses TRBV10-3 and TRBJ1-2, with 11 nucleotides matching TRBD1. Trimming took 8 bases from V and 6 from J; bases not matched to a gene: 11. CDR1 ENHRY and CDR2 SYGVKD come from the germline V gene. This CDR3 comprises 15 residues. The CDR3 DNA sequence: TGTGCCATCGGAAATCTCGGGACAGGGGGTAATGGCTACACCTTC. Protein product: CAIGNLGTGGNGYTF.